The 5 T cell receptor beta chains below were found in one sample sequenced in a study of T-cell memory formation after mild COVID-19. TCRdb reprocessed the 5' RACE reads with MiXCR, giving one entry per CDR3 protein. The repertoire holds a few hundred thousand distinct CDR3 sequences, with roughly 15% as singletons. The material sequenced was PBMCs or a T cell subset sorted from them (not recorded which). The receptors originated from a young man who had mild COVID-19 (a few samples of this study predate the infection). Cell type and time point are not known.

The V and J genes are TRBV18 and TRBJ1-1; D gene ambiguous. This CDR3 spans 16 amino acids. The germline V gene has CDR1 KGHSH and CDR2 LQKENI. V lost 3 bases and J 4 bases, leaving 18 bases between the germline ends. The CDR3 loop reads CASSPGSWRAATEAFF. Here the CDR3 DNA reads TGTGCCAGCTCACCTGGAAGTTGGAGGGCTGCCACTGAAGCTTTCTTT.

This clonotype was detected many times. V usage is TRBV23-1 and J usage is TRBJ2-5; 7 bases fit TRBD2. TRBV23-1 is treated as an ORF (open reading frame) with a function not yet certain. The CDR3 is made up of 15 amino acids. J gave up 4 bases and V 2 bases, and 7 bases lay outside the gene matches. CDR3 sequence reads: CASSQRGVVVETQYF. For the CDR3, the DNA is TGCGCCAGCAGTCAACGGGGGGTTGTAGTAGAGACCCAGTACTTC.

This clonotype was counted only a few times. The chain links TRBV7-2 to TRBJ2-7, with TRBD2 matching over 8 bases. The CDR3 extends over 14 amino acids. Germline V gene data show CDR1 as SGHTA and CDR2 as FQGNSA. V lost 1 base, J lost 9 bases, and 8 bases stayed unmatched. The CDR3 DNA reads as TGTGCCAGCAGCTTAGACCGGGGGGGCGGACCGCAGTACGTC. Its protein product is CASSLDRGGGPQYV.

The V gene is TRBV14, the J gene TRBJ2-2; no clear D gene. Germline V gives CDR1 SGHDN, CDR2 FVKESK. V was cut by 0 bases and J by 7 bases, with 6 bases left in between. This CDR3 has 13 amino acids. The CDR3 region has the DNA TGTGCCAGCAGCCAAGATATCAACGGGGAGCTGTTTTTT. It encodes CASSQDINGELFF. The full variable domain, completed using reference TRBV14 and TRBJ2-2, is EAGVTQFPSHSVIEKGQTVTLRCDPISGHDNLYWYRRVMGKEIKFLLHFVKESKQDESGMPNNRFLAERTGGTYSTLKVQPAELEDSGVYFCASSQDINGELFFGEGSRLTVL.

This rearrangement joins TRBV18 to TRBJ2-7, with TRBD1 matching 9 bases. The V segment lost 3 bases and the J segment 10 bases; nucleotides outside the gene matches: 7. The germline gives CDR1 KGHSH, CDR2 LQKENI. The CDR3 has 13 residues. CDR3 sequence: CASSPRTGDYQYF. The CDR3 DNA reads as TGTGCCAGCTCACCGAGGACAGGGGATTATCAGTACTTC.